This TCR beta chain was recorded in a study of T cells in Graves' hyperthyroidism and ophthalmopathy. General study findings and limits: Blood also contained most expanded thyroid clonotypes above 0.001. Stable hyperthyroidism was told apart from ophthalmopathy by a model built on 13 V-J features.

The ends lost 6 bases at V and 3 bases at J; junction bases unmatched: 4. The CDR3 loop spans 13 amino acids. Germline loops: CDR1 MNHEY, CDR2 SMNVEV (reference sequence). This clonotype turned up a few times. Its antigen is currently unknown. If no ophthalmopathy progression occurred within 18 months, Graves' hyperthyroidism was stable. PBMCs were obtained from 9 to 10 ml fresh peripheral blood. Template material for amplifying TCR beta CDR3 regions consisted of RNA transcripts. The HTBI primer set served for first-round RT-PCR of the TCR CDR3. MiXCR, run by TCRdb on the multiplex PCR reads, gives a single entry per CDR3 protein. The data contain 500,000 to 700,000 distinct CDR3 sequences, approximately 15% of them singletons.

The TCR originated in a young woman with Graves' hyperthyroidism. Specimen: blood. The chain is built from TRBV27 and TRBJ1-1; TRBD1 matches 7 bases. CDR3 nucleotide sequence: TGTGCCAGCAGAGGGGGCTGGGACACTGAAGCTTTCTTT. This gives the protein CASRGGWDTEAFF.